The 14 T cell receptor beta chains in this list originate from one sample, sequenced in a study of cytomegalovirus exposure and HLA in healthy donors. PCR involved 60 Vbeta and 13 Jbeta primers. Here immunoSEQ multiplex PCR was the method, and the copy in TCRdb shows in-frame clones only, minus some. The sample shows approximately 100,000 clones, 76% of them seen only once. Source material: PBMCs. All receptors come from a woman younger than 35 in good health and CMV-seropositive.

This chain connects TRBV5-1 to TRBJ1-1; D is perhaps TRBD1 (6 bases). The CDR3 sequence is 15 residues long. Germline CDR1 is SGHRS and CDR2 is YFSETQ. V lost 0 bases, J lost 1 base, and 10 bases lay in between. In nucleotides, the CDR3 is TGCGCCAGCAGCTTGGGTGGGGGCGCGAACACTGAAGCTTTCTTT. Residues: CASSLGGGANTEAFF.

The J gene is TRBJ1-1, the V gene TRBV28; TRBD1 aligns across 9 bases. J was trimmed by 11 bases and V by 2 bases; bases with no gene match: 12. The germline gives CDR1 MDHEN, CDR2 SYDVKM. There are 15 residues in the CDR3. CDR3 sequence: CASSLGGGQGFEAFF. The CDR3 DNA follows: TGTGCCAGCAGTTTAGGCGGCGGACAGGGGTTTGAGGCTTTCTTT.

The chain's CDR3 is CASRFRDSSNEQFF. The CDR3 nucleotides are TGTGCCAGTAGATTCCGGGACAGCAGCAATGAGCAGTTCTTC. The chain is built from TRBV19 and TRBJ2-1; TRBD1 matches at 7 bases. Germline values: CDR1 LNHDA, CDR2 SQIVND (reference sequence). J gave up 6 bases and V 6 bases, and 8 bases lay outside the gene matches. The CDR3 covers 14 residues. Variable domain in full (rest from reference TRBV19 and TRBJ2-1): DGGITQSPKYLFRKEGQNVTLSCEQNLNHDAMYWYRQDPGQGLRLIYYSQIVNDFQKGDIAEGYSVSREKKESFPLTVTSAQKNPTAFYLCASRFRDSSNEQFFGPGTRLTVL.

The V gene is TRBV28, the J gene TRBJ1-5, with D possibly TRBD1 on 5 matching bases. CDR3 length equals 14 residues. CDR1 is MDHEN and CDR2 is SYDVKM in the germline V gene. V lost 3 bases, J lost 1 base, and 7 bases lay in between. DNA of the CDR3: TGTGCCAGCAGTTTCGGGGGAAGCAATCAGCCCCAGCATTTT. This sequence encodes CASSFGGSNQPQHF.

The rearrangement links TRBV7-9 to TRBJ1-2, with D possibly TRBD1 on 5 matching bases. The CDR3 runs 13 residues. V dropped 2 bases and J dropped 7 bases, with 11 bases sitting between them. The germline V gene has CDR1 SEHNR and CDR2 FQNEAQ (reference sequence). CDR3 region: CASSLSRDPGYTF. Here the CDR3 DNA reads TGTGCCAGCAGCTTAAGCAGGGATCCTGGCTACACCTTC. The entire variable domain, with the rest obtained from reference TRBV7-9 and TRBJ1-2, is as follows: DTGVSQNPRHKITKRGQNVTFRCDPISEHNRLYWYRQTLGQGPEFLTYFQNEAQLEKSRLLSDRFSAERPKGSFSTLEIQRTEQGDSAMYLCASSLSRDPGYTFGSGTRLTVV.

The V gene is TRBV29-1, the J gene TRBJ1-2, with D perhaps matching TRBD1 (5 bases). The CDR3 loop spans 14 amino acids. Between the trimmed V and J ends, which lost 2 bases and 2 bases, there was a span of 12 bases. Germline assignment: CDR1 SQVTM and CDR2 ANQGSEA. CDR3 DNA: TGCAGCGTTGAATGGGGGGGGAAGAACTATGGCTACACCTTC. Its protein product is CSVEWGGKNYGYTF.

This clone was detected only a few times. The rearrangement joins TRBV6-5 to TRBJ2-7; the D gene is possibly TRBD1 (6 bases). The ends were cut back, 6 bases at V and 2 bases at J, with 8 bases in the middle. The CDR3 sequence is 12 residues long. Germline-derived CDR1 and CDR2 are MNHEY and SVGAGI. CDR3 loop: CASSQGPYEQYF. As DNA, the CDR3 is TGTGCCAGCAGCCAGGGGCCCTACGAGCAGTACTTC.

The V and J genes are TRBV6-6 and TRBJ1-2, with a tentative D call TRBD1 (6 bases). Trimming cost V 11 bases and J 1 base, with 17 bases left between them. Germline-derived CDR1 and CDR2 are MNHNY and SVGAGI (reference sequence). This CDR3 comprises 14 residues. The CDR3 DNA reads TGTGCCTGCCGGGTTGGGGGCAGTAACTATGGCTACACCTTC. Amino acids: CACRVGGSNYGYTF.

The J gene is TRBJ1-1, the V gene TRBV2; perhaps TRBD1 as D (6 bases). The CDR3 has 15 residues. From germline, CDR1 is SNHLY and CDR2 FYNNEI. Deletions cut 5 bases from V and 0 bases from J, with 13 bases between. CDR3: CASSFLGALNTEAFF. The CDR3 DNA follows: TGTGCCAGCAGTTTCCTGGGGGCTCTGAACACTGAAGCTTTCTTT.

CDR3 sequence reads: CAWSVARSYEQYF. The CDR3 nucleotides are TGTGCCTGGAGTGTAGCCAGGTCCTACGAGCAGTACTTC. This chain uses TRBV30 with TRBJ2-5; D ambiguous. With the DNA end fitting TRBJ2-7 better, the J assignment may be wrong. The CDR3 has 13 residues. Germline CDR1 and CDR2: GTSNPN and SVGIG (reference sequence).

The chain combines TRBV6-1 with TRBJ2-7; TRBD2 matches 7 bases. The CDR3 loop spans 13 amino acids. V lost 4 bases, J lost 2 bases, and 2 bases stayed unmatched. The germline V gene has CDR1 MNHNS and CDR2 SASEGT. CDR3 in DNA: TGTGCCAGCAGTGGGACTAGTCCCTACGAGCAGTACTTC. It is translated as CASSGTSPYEQYF.

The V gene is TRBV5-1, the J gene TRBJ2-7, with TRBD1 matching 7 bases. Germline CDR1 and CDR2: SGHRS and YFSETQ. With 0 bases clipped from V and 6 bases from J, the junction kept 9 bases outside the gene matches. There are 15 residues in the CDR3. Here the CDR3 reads CASSLEGQRSGEQYF. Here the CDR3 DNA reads TGCGCCAGCAGCTTGGAGGGACAGCGTTCTGGCGAGCAGTACTTC.

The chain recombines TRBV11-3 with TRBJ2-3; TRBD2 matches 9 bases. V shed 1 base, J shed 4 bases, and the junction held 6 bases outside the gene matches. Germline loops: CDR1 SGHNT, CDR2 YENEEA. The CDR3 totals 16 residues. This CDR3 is CASSLGVSGSSDTQYF. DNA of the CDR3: TGTGCCAGCAGCTTAGGAGTTAGCGGGAGCTCAGATACGCAGTATTTT. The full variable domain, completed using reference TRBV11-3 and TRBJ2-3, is EAGVVQSPRYKIIEKKQPVAFWCNPISGHNTLYWYLQNLGQGPELLIRYENEEAVDDSQLPKDRFSAERLKGVDSTLKIQPAELGDSAVYLCASSLGVSGSSDTQYFGPGTRLTVL.

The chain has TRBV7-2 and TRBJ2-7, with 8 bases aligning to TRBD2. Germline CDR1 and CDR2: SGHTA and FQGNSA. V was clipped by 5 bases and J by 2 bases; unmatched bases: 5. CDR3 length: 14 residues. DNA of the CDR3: TGTGCCAGCAGCGTAACTAGCGGAACCTACGAGCAGTACTTC. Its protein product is CASSVTSGTYEQYF.